Listed below are T cell receptor beta chains from one sample, sequenced in a study of T cells in tumors after PD-1 blockade. Only in-frame clones appear in the TCRdb table, and some are missing; sequencing was by immunoSEQ multiplex PCR. The table lists some 66,000 clones, 74% of them singletons. The sample was PBMCs, taken after anti-PD-1 treatment. Receptor source: a human donor with basal cell carcinoma. The CDR3 runs from the conserved cysteine through the conserved F or W. The D gene is left open where the match is weak. The size entry is marked missing in some rows and otherwise reads once, few, many or a size class.

TRBV5-1	TRBD2	NA	TRBJ2-7	15	CASSLTSGGAYEQYF	TGCGCCAGCAGCTTAACTAGCGGGGGGGCCTACGAGCAGTACTTC
TRBV5-8	NA	NA	TRBJ2-7	13	CASSLGGDYEQYF	TGTGCCAGCAGCTTGGGTGGGGACTACGAGCAGTACTTC
TRBV5-4	NA	NA	TRBJ1-2	14	CASSLENNWGGYTF	TGTGCCAGCAGCTTGGAGAACAACTGGGGTGGCTACACCTTC
TRBV7-9	NA	NA	TRBJ1-2	13	CASSLAGDYGYTF	TGTGCCAGCAGCTTAGCAGGGGACTATGGCTACACCTTC
TRBV14	NA	NA	TRBJ1-6	15	CASSQGGSYNSPLHF	TGTGCCAGCAGCCAAGGGGGATCCTATAATTCACCCCTCCACTTT
TRBV7-2	NA	NA	TRBJ2-5	13	CASSTGTSETQYF	TGTGCCAGCAGCACCGGGACGTCGGAGACCCAGTACTTC
TRBV5-1	NA	NA	TRBJ1-6	15	CASSPGRPDNSPLHF	TGCGCCAGCAGCCCGGGGAGGCCAGATAATTCACCCCTCCACTTT
TRBV6-4	TRBD2	NA	TRBJ2-7	17	CASRMERGGPTSYEQYF	TGTGCCAGCAGAATGGAGCGGGGGGGCCCCACCTCCTACGAGCAGTACTTC
TRBV14	TRBD2	NA	TRBJ2-5	14	CASSRLAGQETQYF	TGTGCCAGCAGCCGCCTAGCGGGGCAAGAGACCCAGTACTTC
TRBV7-2	NA	NA	TRBJ2-1	13	CASSLESQRRQFF	TGTGCCAGCAGCTTAGAGTCCCAGCGTCGGCAGTTCTTC
TRBV4-1	NA	NA	TRBJ2-3	18	CASSQDGWAPLPTDTQYF	TGCGCCAGCAGCCAAGATGGTTGGGCACCGTTGCCAACAGATACGCAGTATTTT
TRBV6-5	NA	NA	TRBJ2-7	16	CASSYSRGRMRYEQYF	TGTGCCAGCAGTTACTCTCGAGGCAGAATGCGTTACGAGCAGTACTTC
TRBV7-6	NA	NA	TRBJ2-3	14	CASSLGSTTDTQYF	TGTGCCAGCAGCTTAGGGTCAACCACAGATACGCAGTATTTT
TRBV7-9	NA	NA	TRBJ2-6	17	CASSLEGHPSGANVLTF	TGTGCCAGCAGCTTAGAGGGACACCCCTCTGGGGCCAACGTCCTGACTTTC
TRBV5-4	NA	NA	TRBJ2-3	14	CASSSLGPRDTQYF	TGTGCCAGCAGTTCACTAGGCCCCAGGGATACGCAGTATTTT
TRBV24-1	NA	few	TRBJ2-7	14	CATSDASQGDEQYF	TGTGCCACCAGTGATGCGTCACAGGGCGACGAGCAGTACTTC
TRBV2	TRBD1	few	TRBJ1-6	15	CASSVDRGYNSPLHF	TGTGCCAGCAGTGTGGACAGGGGGTATAATTCACCCCTCCACTTT
TRBV2	NA	NA	TRBJ2-5	12	CASSEYRETQYF	TGTGCCAGCAGTGAGTACCGAGAGACCCAGTACTTC
TRBV10-3	NA	NA	TRBJ1-4	12	CAISEDREKLFF	TGTGCCATCAGTGAAGACAGAGAAAAACTGTTTTTT
TRBV19	NA	NA	TRBJ1-1	14	CASSIVLGGTEAFF	TGTGCCAGTAGTATAGTACTCGGGGGAACTGAAGCTTTCTTT
TRBV27	NA	NA	TRBJ1-2	15	CASSLLWGSDYGYTF	TGTGCCAGCAGTTTATTGTGGGGCAGTGACTATGGCTACACCTTC
TRBV2	TRBD2	once	TRBJ2-7	18	CASSEARGGRDIPNEQYF	TGTGCCAGCAGTGAAGCGCGGGGGGGTCGAGACATCCCCAACGAGCAGTACTTC
TRBV25-1	TRBD2	NA	TRBJ2-6	16	CATVAGGPEGANVLTF	TGTGCCACCGTAGCGGGGGGGCCGGAAGGGGCCAACGTCCTGACTTTC
TRBV2	NA	NA	TRBJ2-3	14	CASSEPRSGDTQYF	TGTGCCAGCAGTGAACCCCGGTCGGGAGATACGCAGTATTTT
TRBV7-9	NA	NA	TRBJ2-7	14	CASSLQERSSEQYF	TGTGCCAGCAGCTTACAGGAGAGGAGTTCCGAGCAGTACTTC
TRBV6-4	NA	NA	TRBJ1-2	12	CASSDSITGYTF	TGTGCCAGCAGTGACTCCATCACTGGCTACACCTTC
TRBV7-6	TRBD1	NA	TRBJ2-3	15	CASSSGTGWADTQYF	TGTGCCAGCAGCTCTGGGACAGGGTGGGCAGATACGCAGTATTTT
TRBV15	NA	few	TRBJ2-2	16	CATTRGSGRNTGELFF	TGTGCCACCACCAGAGGTTCAGGACGGAACACCGGGGAGCTGTTTTTT
TRBV7-9	TRBD1	few	TRBJ2-1	17	CASSYWTGTLGYNEQFF	TGTGCCAGCAGCTACTGGACAGGTACTTTGGGCTACAATGAGCAGTTCTTC
TRBV5-6	TRBD2	NA	TRBJ2-3	17	CASSLPAAGGFADTQYF	TGTGCCAGCAGCTTGCCGGCAGCGGGGGGTTTCGCAGATACGCAGTATTTT
TRBV30	TRBD1	NA	TRBJ1-1	12	CAWSAVTGEAFF	TGTGCCTGGAGCGCAGTGACAGGGGAAGCTTTCTTT
TRBV5-1	TRBD1	NA	TRBJ2-7	15	CASSPSGTGVYEQYF	TGCGCCAGCAGTCCCTCCGGGACAGGGGTATACGAGCAGTACTTC
TRBV5-5	NA	NA	TRBJ1-3	18	CASSLLGDRSTPGNTIYF	TGTGCCAGCAGCTTGTTGGGGGATAGATCTACTCCTGGAAACACCATATATTTT
TRBV4-1	NA	NA	TRBJ2-3	16	CASSQDGSVGTDTQYF	TGCGCCAGCAGCCAAGATGGCAGCGTCGGCACAGATACGCAGTATTTT
TRBV3-1/TRBV3-2	NA	once	TRBJ1-2	13	CASSQRGSYGYTF	TGTGCCAGCAGCCAAAGGGGTTCCTATGGCTACACCTTC
TRBV6-5	NA	NA	TRBJ2-3	14	CASGASGSTDTQYF	TGTGCCAGCGGAGCCTCAGGGAGCACAGATACGCAGTATTTT
TRBV10-3	NA	NA	TRBJ2-7	11	CAISESAEQYF	TGTGCCATCAGTGAGTCCGCCGAGCAGTACTTC
TRBV30	NA	NA	TRBJ2-7	12	CAWSGRGYEQYF	TGTGCCTGGAGTGGAAGGGGCTACGAGCAGTACTTC
TRBV27	NA	few	TRBJ2-7	17	CASILDGPRGARYEQYF	TGTGCCAGCATCCTGGATGGTCCCCGCGGGGCTCGGTACGAGCAGTACTTC
TRBV29-1	NA	NA	TRBJ2-3	13	CSVERQLTDTQYF	TGCAGCGTTGAAAGGCAGCTCACAGATACGCAGTATTTT
TRBV4-1	TRBD1	NA	TRBJ1-2	14	CASSHPGTGGGYTF	TGCGCCAGCAGCCACCCCGGGACAGGGGGTGGCTACACCTTC
TRBV19	NA	NA	TRBJ2-1	16	CASSIGGLPPNNEQFF	TGTGCCAGTAGTATTGGTGGGCTGCCTCCTAACAATGAGCAGTTCTTC
TRBV19	TRBD2	NA	TRBJ2-3	15	CASNGLAGGTDTQYF	TGTGCCAGTAACGGGCTAGCGGGGGGCACAGATACGCAGTATTTT
TRBV28	NA	NA	TRBJ1-1	13	CASSLDDYTEAFF	TGTGCCAGCAGTTTAGATGATTACACTGAAGCTTTCTTT
TRBV29-1	NA	NA	TRBJ2-5	13	CSVVGGGRETQYF	TGCAGCGTTGTTGGGGGGGGGCGAGAGACCCAGTACTTC
TRBV5-6	TRBD2	NA	TRBJ2-2	14	CASSAGLVTGELFF	TGTGCCAGCAGCGCGGGACTAGTTACCGGGGAGCTGTTTTTT
TRBV9	NA	NA	TRBJ2-3	16	CASSVRGQGTTDTQYF	TGTGCCAGCAGCGTAAGAGGTCAGGGGACCACAGATACGCAGTATTTT
TRBV19	TRBD2	NA	TRBJ2-5	15	CASSILASGGETQYF	TGTGCCAGTAGTATCTTGGCTAGCGGGGGGGAGACCCAGTACTTC
TRBV10-2	TRBD1	NA	TRBJ1-1	15	CASQGTGVGGTEAFF	TGCGCCAGCCAAGGGACAGGGGTTGGGGGCACTGAAGCTTTCTTT
TRBV28	TRBD1	NA	TRBJ2-7	15	CASRRRGQGLYEQYF	TGTGCCAGCAGGAGGAGGGGACAGGGCCTCTACGAGCAGTACTTC
TRBV30	NA	NA	TRBJ1-2	13	CAWRGHTNYGYTF	TGTGCCTGGAGGGGACACACAAACTATGGCTACACCTTC
TRBV21-1	NA	NA	TRBJ1-6	12	CASSTYNSPLHF	TGTGCCAGCAGCACTTATAATTCACCCCTCCACTTT
TRBV24-1	TRBD2	NA	TRBJ2-3	16	CATSDLAGGGTDTQYF	TGTGCCACCAGTGATTTGGCCGGGGGGGGCACAGATACGCAGTATTTT